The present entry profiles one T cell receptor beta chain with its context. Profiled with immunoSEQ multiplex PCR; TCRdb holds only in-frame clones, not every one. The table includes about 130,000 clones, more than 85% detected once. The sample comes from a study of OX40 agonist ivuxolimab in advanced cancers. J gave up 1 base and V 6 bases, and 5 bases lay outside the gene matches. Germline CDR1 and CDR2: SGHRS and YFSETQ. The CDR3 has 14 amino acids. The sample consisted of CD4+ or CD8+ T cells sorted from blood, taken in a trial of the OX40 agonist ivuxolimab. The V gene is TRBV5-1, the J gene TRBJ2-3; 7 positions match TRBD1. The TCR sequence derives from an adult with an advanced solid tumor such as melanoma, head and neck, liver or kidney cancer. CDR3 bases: TGCGCCAGCACCTTTGGACAGGGCACAGATACGCAGTATTTT. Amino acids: CASTFGQGTDTQYF.